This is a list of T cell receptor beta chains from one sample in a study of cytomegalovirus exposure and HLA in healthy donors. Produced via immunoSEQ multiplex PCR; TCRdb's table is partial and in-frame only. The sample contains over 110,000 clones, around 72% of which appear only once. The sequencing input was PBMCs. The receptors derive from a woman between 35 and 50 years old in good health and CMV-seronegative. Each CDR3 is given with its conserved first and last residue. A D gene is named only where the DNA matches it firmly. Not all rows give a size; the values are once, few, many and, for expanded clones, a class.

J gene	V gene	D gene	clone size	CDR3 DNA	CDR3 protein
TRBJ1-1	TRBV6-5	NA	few	TGTGCCAGCAGTTACCAAATTCCGGGGATCGGCGCTGAAGCTTTCTTT	CASSYQIPGIGAEAFF
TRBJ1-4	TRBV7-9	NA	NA	TGTGCCAGCAGCTTCGCCCAGGGTCCCTGGAATGAAAAACTGTTTTTT	CASSFAQGPWNEKLFF
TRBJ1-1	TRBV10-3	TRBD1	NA	TGTGCCATCAGGACAGGGGAGAACACTGAAGCTTTCTTT	CAIRTGENTEAFF
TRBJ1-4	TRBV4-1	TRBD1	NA	TGCGCCAGCAGCCAAGGACGTGGGACAGGGATTGCTGCAACTAATGAAAAACTGTTTTTT	CASSQGRGTGIAATNEKLFF
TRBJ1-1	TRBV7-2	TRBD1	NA	TGTGCCAGCAGCTTAGAAGGGACAGGGTACGACACTGAAGCTTTCTTT	CASSLEGTGYDTEAFF
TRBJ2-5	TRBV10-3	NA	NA	TGTGCCATCAGTGAGGCTAGCCAAGAGACCCAGTACTTC	CAISEASQETQYF
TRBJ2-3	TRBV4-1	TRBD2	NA	TGCGCCAGCAGCCAAGGGACTAGCGGGGGGTCTCGCACAGATACGCAGTATTTT	CASSQGTSGGSRTDTQYF
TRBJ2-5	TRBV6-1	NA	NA	TGTGCCAGCAGGGAGACAGCAGCCCAAGAGACCCAGTACTTC	CASRETAAQETQYF
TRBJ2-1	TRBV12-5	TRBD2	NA	TGTGCTAGTGGTTTGGTGACTAGCGGGGCCGCCCCTGGGAATGAGCAGTTCTTC	CASGLVTSGAAPGNEQFF
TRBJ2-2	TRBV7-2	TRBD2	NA	TGTGCCAGCAGCACCCAGACTAGCGCGGCCGGGGAGCTGTTTTTT	CASSTQTSAAGELFF
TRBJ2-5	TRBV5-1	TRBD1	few	TGCGCCACTACATTCCGGACAGGGTCCACCCAAGAGACCCAGTACTTC	CATTFRTGSTQETQYF
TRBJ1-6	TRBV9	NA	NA	TGTGCCAGCAGCGTAGCCCCCTTAGCGGACTCACCCCTCCACTTT	CASSVAPLADSPLHF
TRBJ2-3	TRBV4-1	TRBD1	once	TGCGCCAGCAGCCAAGTCCGGGACAGGGGAACAGATACGCAGTATTTT	CASSQVRDRGTDTQYF
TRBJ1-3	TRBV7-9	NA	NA	TGTGCCAGCAGCCCTCAGCAGGGGCACTCTGGAAACACCATATATTTT	CASSPQQGHSGNTIYF
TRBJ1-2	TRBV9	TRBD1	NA	TGTGCCAGCAGCGTAGGACAGGGCATTAACTATGGCTACACCTTC	CASSVGQGINYGYTF
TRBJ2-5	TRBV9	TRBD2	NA	TGTGCCAGCAGCGTATACGGGGGGTCCCAAGAGACCCAGTACTTC	CASSVYGGSQETQYF
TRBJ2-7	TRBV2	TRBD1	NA	TGTGCCAGCAGTGAAGCGCGCGGGACAGGGGCCTACGAGCAGTACTTC	CASSEARGTGAYEQYF
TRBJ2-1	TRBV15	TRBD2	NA	TGTGCCACCAGCACAGCAATAACTAGCGGGGGGAATGAGCAGTTCTTC	CATSTAITSGGNEQFF
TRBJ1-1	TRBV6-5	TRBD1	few	TGTGCCACCGAACATCTACAGGGGACTGAAGCTTTCTTT	CATEHLQGTEAFF
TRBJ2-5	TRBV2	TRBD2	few	TGTGCCAGCAGTGAAGGGCGACTAGCGGGACAAGAGACCCAGTACTTC	CASSEGRLAGQETQYF
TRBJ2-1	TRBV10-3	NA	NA	TGTGCCATCACCTCCGGTGGAAGGGGGAGTATCGGTGAGCAGTTCTTC	CAITSGGRGSIGEQFF
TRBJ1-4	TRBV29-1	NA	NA	TGCAGCGTGGTCTGGGCGGCAGGGGAGGGTGAAAAACTGTTTTTT	CSVVWAAGEGEKLFF
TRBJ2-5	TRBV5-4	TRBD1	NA	TGTGCCAGCAGCTTATCAGGGGGCACGTACCAAGAGACCCAGTACTTC	CASSLSGGTYQETQYF
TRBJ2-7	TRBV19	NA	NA	TGTGCCAGTACAGGGGATTCCTACGAGCAGTACTTC	CASTGDSYEQYF